These 15 T cell receptor beta chains came from one sample sequenced in a study of T cells expressing NK-cell markers. Reanalyzing the 5' RACE reads, TCRdb keeps one entry per CDR3 protein, without DNA. In all, the sample yields some 140,000 distinct CDR3 sequences. Sequencing was performed on blood T cells: a sorted CD56 or NKG2C T cell subset, CD4+ or CD8+ T cells, or bulk PBMC T cells (not recorded which). The origin of the receptors is a woman aged 45-65 years in good health.

This sequence joins TRBV5-1 and TRBJ2-1; TCRdb gives TRBD2 as the D gene, but with no DNA this cannot be confirmed. The CDR3 consists of 16 residues. Germline V gives CDR1 SGHRS, CDR2 YFSETQ. The CDR3 loop is CASSTQLAGGRDEQFF.

The chain uses TRBV10-3 and TRBJ2-3. The germline V gene has CDR1 ENHRY and CDR2 SYGVKD. The CDR3 has 20 amino acids. The chain's CDR3 is CAISESNSRFSVRSSDTQYF.

The J gene is TRBJ2-7, the V gene TRBV7-9; the TCRdb D gene call, TRBD1, has no DNA to confirm it. Germline lookup yields CDR1 SEHNR and CDR2 FQNEAQ (reference sequence). This CDR3 contains 15 residues. CDR3 sequence: CASSSEGERPYEQYF.

The chain has TRBV6-2 or TRBV6-3 and TRBJ2-2; TCRdb calls TRBD1, which cannot be checked without DNA. Germline V gives CDR1 MNHEY, CDR2 SVGEGT. CDR3 length: 15 residues. The CDR3 is CATGFPAGSPGELFF.

This chain joins TRBV14 and TRBJ2-1; TCRdb's D gene call, TRBD1, goes unchecked for lack of DNA. Germline CDR1 SGHDN, CDR2 FVKESK. This CDR3 contains 15 residues. The CDR3: CASSQESRAGNEQFF.

The V gene is TRBV7-6, the J gene TRBJ2-7; the D gene TCRdb calls, TRBD1, cannot be checked with no DNA. This CDR3 region has 13 residues. CDR1 and CDR2 (germline): SGHVS, FNYEAQ. CDR3 loop: CASSQGQLYEQYF.

The rearrangement joins TRBV11-2 to TRBJ2-2; TCRdb lists TRBD1, though no DNA is available to test this call. The germline CDR1 and CDR2 sequences are SGHAT and FQNNGV. This CDR3 spans 17 amino acids. CDR3: CASKITWGGSNTGELFF.

The CDR3 sequence: CASSPRESSYNEQFF. The J gene is TRBJ2-1, the V gene TRBV5-1; the TCRdb D gene call, TRBD2, has no DNA to confirm it. CDR3 length: 15 amino acids. Germline CDR1 reads SGHRS; CDR2 reads YFSETQ.

This rearrangement joins TRBV19 to TRBJ1-1. The germline V gene encodes CDR1 LNHDA and CDR2 SQIVND (reference sequence). This CDR3 contains 13 residues. The CDR3 loop reads CASSIGQNTEAFF.

This chain joins TRBV5-1 and TRBJ1-4; as DNA is missing, the TRBD1 call by TCRdb cannot be tested. CDR1 and CDR2 (germline): SGHRS, YFSETQ. There are 14 residues in the CDR3. CDR3 amino acids: CASTRQSTNEKLFF.

The chain carries TRBV2 and TRBJ1-5; TCRdb selects TRBD1, and the lack of DNA leaves this call unchecked. Germline V lookup: CDR1 SNHLY, CDR2 FYNNEI. This CDR3 spans 16 amino acids. CDR3 in amino acids: CASTDRGVSSNQPQHF. The complete variable domain, with remaining parts taken from reference TRBV2 and TRBJ1-5, reads EPEVTQTPSHQVTQMGQEVILRCVPISNHLYFYWYRQILGQKVEFLVSFYNNEISEKSEIFDDQFSVERPDGSNFTLKIRSTKLEDSAMYFCASTDRGVSSNQPQHFGDGTRLSIL.

The chain links TRBV14 to TRBJ1-2; the TRBD1 assignment by TCRdb is unverifiable without DNA. CDR1 is SGHDN and CDR2 is FVKESK in the germline V gene. This CDR3 is built from 15 residues. This CDR3 reads CASSQEVGDYYGYTF.

V usage is TRBV7-6 and J usage is TRBJ1-1; TCRdb gives TRBD1 as the D gene, but with no DNA this cannot be confirmed. Germline V CDR1 and CDR2: SGHVS, FNYEAQ. The CDR3 is made up of 13 amino acids. The CDR3 loop is CASSWTSDTEAFF.

CDR3 amino acids: CASSSRPRGEQFF. V is TRBV19 and J is TRBJ2-1; TCRdb designates TRBD1, a call that cannot be tested without DNA. Germline values: CDR1 LNHDA, CDR2 SQIVND (reference sequence). This CDR3 has 13 amino acids. Supplemented by reference TRBV19 and TRBJ2-1, the full variable domain reads DGGITQSPKYLFRKEGQNVTLSCEQNLNHDAMYWYRQDPGQGLRLIYYSQIVNDFQKGDIAEGYSVSREKKESFPLTVTSAQKNPTAFYLCASSSRPRGEQFFGPGTRLTVL.

The chain couples TRBV11-3 to TRBJ2-1. The CDR3 totals 16 residues. Germline lookup yields CDR1 SGHNT and CDR2 YENEEA. The CDR3 spells CASSSSRSSSYNEQFF.